The following is a T cell receptor (beta chain) sequence with its context. Followed over time, Seattle patients had been enrolled while infection was active. Original processing methods: Estimation of nucleated cell counts relied on the amplification of reference gene primers. TCRdb keeps only in-frame clones here, not all; method: immunoSEQ multiplex PCR. For V, J and clone size, that table is used; D and trimming come from the DNA. The sample carries 130,000 or so clones, roughly 91% recorded once. The data originate from a study of blood T cell repertoires in COVID-19. Study as a whole: T cells, B-cell-depleted T cells, or PBMCs provided the cDNA or gDNA that served as material.

The receptor's source is a man aged 55-75 years with COVID-19, enrolled during active disease. The sequenced sample consisted of peripheral blood.

For the CDR3, the DNA is TGTGCCTGGAGTAGAGGGGGTACTGGAAACACCATATATTTT. Protein product: CAWSRGGTGNTIYF. The V and J genes are TRBV30 and TRBJ1-3; maybe TRBD1 (6 bases). V shed 2 bases and J shed 2 bases, with 10 bases lying between them. Germline loops: CDR1 GTSNPN, CDR2 SVGIG (reference sequence). The CDR3 has 14 residues. Combining the CDR3 with reference TRBV30 and TRBJ1-3 gives the whole variable domain SQTIHQWPATLVQPVGSPLSLECTVEGTSNPNLYWYRQAAGRGLQLLFYSVGIGQISSEVPQNLSASRPQDRQFILSSKKLLLSDSGFYLCAWSRGGTGNTIYFGEGSWLTVV.